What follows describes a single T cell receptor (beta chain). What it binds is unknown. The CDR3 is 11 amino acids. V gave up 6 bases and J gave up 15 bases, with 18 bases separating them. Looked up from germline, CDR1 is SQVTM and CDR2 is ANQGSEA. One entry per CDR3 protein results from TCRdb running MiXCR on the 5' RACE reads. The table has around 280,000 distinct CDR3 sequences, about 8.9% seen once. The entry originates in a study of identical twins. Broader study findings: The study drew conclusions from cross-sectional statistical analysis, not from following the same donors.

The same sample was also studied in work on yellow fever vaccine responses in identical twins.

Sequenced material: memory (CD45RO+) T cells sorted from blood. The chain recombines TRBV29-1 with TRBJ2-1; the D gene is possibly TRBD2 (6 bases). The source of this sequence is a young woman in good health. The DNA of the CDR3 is TGCAGCGTATTCTTAGGGGACTCGCTGTTCTTC. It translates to CSVFLGDSLFF.